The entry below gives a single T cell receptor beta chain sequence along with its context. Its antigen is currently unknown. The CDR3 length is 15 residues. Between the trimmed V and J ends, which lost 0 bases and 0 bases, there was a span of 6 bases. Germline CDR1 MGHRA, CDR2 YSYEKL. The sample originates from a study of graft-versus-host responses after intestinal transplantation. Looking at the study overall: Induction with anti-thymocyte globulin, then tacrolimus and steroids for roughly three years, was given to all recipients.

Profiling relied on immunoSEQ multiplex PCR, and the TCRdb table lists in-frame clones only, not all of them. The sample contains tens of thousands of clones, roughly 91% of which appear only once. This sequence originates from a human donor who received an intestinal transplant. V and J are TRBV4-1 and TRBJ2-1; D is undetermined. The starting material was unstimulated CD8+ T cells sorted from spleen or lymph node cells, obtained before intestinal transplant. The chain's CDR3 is CASSQDRSSYNEQFF. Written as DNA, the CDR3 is TGCGCCAGCAGCCAAGATAGGAGCTCCTACAATGAGCAGTTCTTC.